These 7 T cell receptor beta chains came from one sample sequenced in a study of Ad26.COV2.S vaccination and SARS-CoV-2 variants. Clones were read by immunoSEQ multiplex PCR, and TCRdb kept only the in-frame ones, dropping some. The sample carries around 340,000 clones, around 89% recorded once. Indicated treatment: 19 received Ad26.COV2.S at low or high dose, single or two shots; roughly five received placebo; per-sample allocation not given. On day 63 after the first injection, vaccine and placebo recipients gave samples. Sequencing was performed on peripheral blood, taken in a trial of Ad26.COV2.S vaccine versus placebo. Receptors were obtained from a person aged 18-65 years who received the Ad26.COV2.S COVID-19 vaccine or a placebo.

The CDR3 DNA reads as TGCAGTGCTAGAGGAGAAGAGACCCAGTACTTC. Translation: CSARGEETQYF. The J gene is TRBJ2-5, the V gene TRBV20-1; no firm D call. The CDR3 contains 11 residues. The V gene lost 1 base and the J gene lost 3 bases, with 3 bases spanning the gap. Germline values: CDR1 DFQATT, CDR2 SNEGSKA (reference sequence).

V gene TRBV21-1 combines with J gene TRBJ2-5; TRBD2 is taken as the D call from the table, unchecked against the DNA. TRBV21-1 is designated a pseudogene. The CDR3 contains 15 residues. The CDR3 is CASSKEGGVQETQYF. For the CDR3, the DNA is TGTGCCAGCAGCAAAGAAGGGGGGGTGCAAGAGACCCAGTACTTC.

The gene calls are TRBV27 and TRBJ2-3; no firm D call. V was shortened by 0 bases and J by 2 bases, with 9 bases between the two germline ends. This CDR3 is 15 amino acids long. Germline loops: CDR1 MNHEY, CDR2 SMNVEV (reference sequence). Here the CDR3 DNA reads TGTGCCAGCAGTTTATCATGGCAGTACACAGATACGCAGTATTTT. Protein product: CASSLSWQYTDTQYF.

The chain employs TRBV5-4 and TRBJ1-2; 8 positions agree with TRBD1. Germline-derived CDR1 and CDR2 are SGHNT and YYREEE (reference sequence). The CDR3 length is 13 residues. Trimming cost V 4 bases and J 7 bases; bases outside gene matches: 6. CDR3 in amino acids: CASSMETGVGYTF. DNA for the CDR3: TGTGCCAGCAGCATGGAGACAGGGGTTGGCTACACCTTC.

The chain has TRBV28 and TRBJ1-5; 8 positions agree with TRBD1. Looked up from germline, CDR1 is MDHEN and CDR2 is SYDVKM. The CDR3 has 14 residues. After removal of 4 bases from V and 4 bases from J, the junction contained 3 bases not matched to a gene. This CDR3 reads CASSSGQGNQPQHF. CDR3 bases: TGTGCCAGCAGTTCCGGACAGGGAAATCAGCCCCAGCATTTT.

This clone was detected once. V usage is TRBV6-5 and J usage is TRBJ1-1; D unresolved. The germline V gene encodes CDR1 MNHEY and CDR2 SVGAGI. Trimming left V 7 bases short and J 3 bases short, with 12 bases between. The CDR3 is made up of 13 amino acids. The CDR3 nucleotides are TGTGCCAGCACCCCCTTCCAAGACACTGAAGCTTTCTTT. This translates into CASTPFQDTEAFF.

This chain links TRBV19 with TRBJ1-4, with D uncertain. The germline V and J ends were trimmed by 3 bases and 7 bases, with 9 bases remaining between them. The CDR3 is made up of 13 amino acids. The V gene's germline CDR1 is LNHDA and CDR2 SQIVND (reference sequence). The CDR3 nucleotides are TGTGCCAGTAGTATCAGACAACCTGAAAAACTGTTTTTT. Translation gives CASSIRQPEKLFF.